This entry concerns a single T cell receptor (beta chain). Its specificity is not known. The germline V gene encodes CDR1 LNHDA and CDR2 SQIVND (reference sequence). Trimming at V came to 10 bases and at J to 0 bases, leaving 9 bases not matched to a gene. The CDR3 covers 15 residues. This table comes from immunoSEQ multiplex PCR, and its TCRdb copy is limited to in-frame clones, with some not included. The sample lists approximately 140,000 clones, about 90% occurring once. This record belongs to a study of T cell responses to AZD1222 COVID-19 vaccine. General study results and limits: Baseline seropositivity characterized only 5 to 7 AZD1222 recipients. The CD4 TCRs associated with vaccination extended across spike and predominated at 160-218 and 743-854.

The receptor was isolated from an adult in good health. Sequenced material: peripheral blood, taken on day 0 of AZD1222 vaccination. V usage is TRBV19 and J usage is TRBJ2-3; 8 positions agree with TRBD1. The chain's CDR3 is CATLQGVWSTDTQYF. The CDR3 DNA follows: TGTGCCACCCTACAGGGGGTATGGAGCACAGATACGCAGTATTTT.